One sample yielded the 22 T cell receptor beta chains listed below, sequenced in a study of cytomegalovirus exposure and HLA in healthy donors. The PCR employed 60 Vbeta primers together with 13 Jbeta primers. The protocol was immunoSEQ multiplex PCR, while the TCRdb copy is restricted to in-frame clones and leaves out a portion. The sample records more than 200,000 clones, about 81% being singletons. Sequenced: PBMCs. The origin of the receptors is a man aged 40-49 years in good health and CMV-seropositive.

The V call is TRBV29-1, the J call TRBJ1-1, with D perhaps TRBD1 (5 bases). Per the germline V gene, CDR1 is SQVTM and CDR2 is ANQGSEA. This CDR3 comprises 14 residues. Trimming left V 2 bases short and J 1 base short, with 11 bases between. The CDR3 DNA sequence: TGCAGCGTTGAACAGGACACTCAGAACACTGAAGCTTTCTTT. Its translation: CSVEQDTQNTEAFF.

This chain uses TRBV9 with TRBJ1-3; 10 bases agree with TRBD1. Germline trimming cut 4 bases from V and 6 bases from J; bases unmatched to any gene: 4. Germline CDR1 and CDR2: SGDLS and YYNGEE. The CDR3 has 14 residues. CDR3 nucleotide sequence: TGTGCCAGCAGCTTCGGACAGGGGGAAAACACCATATATTTT. Translated: CASSFGQGENTIYF.

This rearrangement joins TRBV5-6 to TRBJ2-3, with 7 bases matching TRBD1. Trimming at V came to 4 bases and at J to 6 bases, leaving 14 bases not matched to a gene. This CDR3 is 16 amino acids long. CDR1 is SGHDT, CDR2 YYEEEE, per germline. CDR3 in amino acids: CASSATVGGSGDTQYF. CDR3 bases: TGTGCCAGCAGCGCCACCGTAGGGGGCTCGGGGGATACGCAGTATTTT.

This chain joins TRBV7-6 and TRBJ2-1; D is possibly TRBD2 (5 bases). Germline lookup yields CDR1 SGHVS and CDR2 FNYEAQ. Trimming stripped 1 base from V and 0 bases from J, with 10 bases between. This CDR3 is built from 16 residues. The CDR3 loop is CASSLVARRSYNEQFF. CDR3 coding DNA: TGTGCCAGCAGCTTAGTAGCGAGACGCTCCTACAATGAGCAGTTCTTC.

The J gene is TRBJ2-1, the V gene TRBV7-6, with a tentative D call TRBD2 (6 bases). The CDR3 is 16 residues long. Trimming took off 3 bases at V and 4 bases at J, with 16 bases between the two ends. CDR1 is SGHVS, CDR2 FNYEAQ, per germline. The CDR3: CASSFFLEGPYNEQFF. CDR3 bases: TGTGCCAGCAGCTTCTTTTTGGAGGGCCCGTACAATGAGCAGTTCTTC.

This chain connects TRBV7-9 to TRBJ1-1; 8 bases are shared with TRBD1. The CDR3 runs to 12 residues. Looked up from germline, CDR1 is SEHNR and CDR2 is FQNEAQ (reference sequence). V gave up 3 bases and J gave up 11 bases; unmatched junction bases: 5. CDR3 bases: TGTGCCAGCAGCTTTTCAGGGGGCGTCGCTTTCTTT. Its translation: CASSFSGGVAFF.

The chain employs TRBV27 and TRBJ2-7, with D possibly being TRBD2 (6 bases). Germline values: CDR1 MNHEY, CDR2 SMNVEV (reference sequence). The CDR3 covers 14 residues. V was shortened by 6 bases and J by 2 bases, with 14 bases between the two germline ends. The CDR3 DNA sequence: TGTGCCAGCAGCATCGGTGGGAGGACCTACGAGCAGTACTTC. Protein product: CASSIGGRTYEQYF.

The rearrangement joins TRBV6-5 to TRBJ1-1; 7 bases are shared with TRBD1. J gave up 0 bases and V 6 bases, and 1 base lay outside the gene matches. CDR1 is MNHEY, CDR2 SVGAGI, per germline. CDR3 size: 13 residues. Here the CDR3 reads CASRQGLNTEAFF. The CDR3, as DNA: TGTGCCAGCAGACAGGGGCTGAACACTGAAGCTTTCTTT.

The chain employs TRBV12-5 and TRBJ2-3, with 12 bases fitting TRBD2. Looked up from germline, CDR1 is LGHNT and CDR2 is FRNRAP. This CDR3 contains 16 residues. V dropped 7 bases and J dropped 2; count of bases not matched to a gene: 7. The CDR3 region is CASAGGTSGPTDTQYF. The DNA for the CDR3 is TGTGCTAGTGCCGGGGGGACTAGCGGGCCCACAGATACGCAGTATTTT.

This clone has only one observation. The genes are TRBV27 and TRBJ1-2; 7 positions match TRBD1. Germline V gives CDR1 MNHEY, CDR2 SMNVEV (reference sequence). V trimming: 5 bases; J trimming: 8 bases; junction bases outside the gene matches: 8. The length of the CDR3 is 13 residues. The CDR3 here is CASSTPTGVGYTF. The DNA of the CDR3 is TGTGCCAGCAGTACCCCTACAGGGGTAGGCTACACCTTC.

In its sample, this clone was seen a few times. DNA of the CDR3: TGTGCCAGCAGCCGTACTAGCGGGAGTACCGGGGAGCTGTTTTTT. Its protein is CASSRTSGSTGELFF. The chain recombines TRBV14 with TRBJ2-2; TRBD2 agrees at 11 bases. CDR1 and CDR2 (germline): SGHDN, FVKESK. J was trimmed by 5 bases and V by 4 bases; bases with no gene match: 3. The length of the CDR3 is 15 residues. Full variable domain (missing parts from reference TRBV14 and TRBJ2-2): EAGVTQFPSHSVIEKGQTVTLRCDPISGHDNLYWYRRVMGKEIKFLLHFVKESKQDESGMPNNRFLAERTGGTYSTLKVQPAELEDSGVYFCASSRTSGSTGELFFGEGSRLTVL.

A single count supports this clone. CDR3 DNA sequence: TGTGCCAGCAGTGAGGGCTTCTCCTACGAGCAGTACGTC. Its protein product is CASSEGFSYEQYV. The chain links TRBV6-1 to TRBJ2-7; D is uncertain. The V end was cut by 3 bases, the J end by 0 bases, with 6 bases between. CDR3 size: 13 residues. Germline CDR1 and CDR2: MNHNS and SASEGT.

This clone came up once. This chain's CDR3 is CASSPVTGRTYEQYF. CDR3 coding DNA: TGTGCCAGCTCACCCGTGACAGGGAGGACCTACGAGCAGTACTTC. The chain recombines TRBV18 with TRBJ2-7; maybe TRBD1 (7 bases). The CDR3 extends over 15 amino acids. Germline V gives CDR1 KGHSH, CDR2 LQKENI. V lost 3 bases, J lost 2 bases, and 14 bases lay in between.

The rearrangement uses TRBV2 and TRBJ1-1; the D is unclear. In germline, CDR1 is SNHLY, CDR2 FYNNEI. The CDR3 has 12 residues. With 6 bases removed from V and 4 bases from J, the gap between germline ends came to 9 bases. CDR3 residues: CASRRDGTEAFF. The CDR3 region has the DNA TGTGCCAGCAGGAGGGATGGCACTGAAGCTTTCTTT.

V gene TRBV14 combines with J gene TRBJ1-2; perhaps TRBD1 as D (5 bases). V shed 1 base and J shed 5 bases, with 11 bases lying between them. Germline values: CDR1 SGHDN, CDR2 FVKESK. The length of the CDR3 is 14 residues. CDR3 nucleotide sequence: TGTGCCAGCAGCCAAGCAGGGTACTGGTATGGCTACACCTTC. Translation: CASSQAGYWYGYTF.

The chain has TRBV9 and TRBJ2-3; 10 bases are shared with TRBD2. V dropped 2 bases and J dropped 3; count of bases not matched to a gene: 3. Germline CDR1 reads SGDLS; CDR2 reads YYNGEE. The CDR3 has 15 residues. CDR3 amino acids: CASSVSSGRTDTQYF. CDR3 bases: TGTGCCAGCAGCGTCTCTAGCGGGAGAACAGATACGCAGTATTTT. The full variable domain, in which reference TRBV9 and TRBJ2-3 provide the parts outside the CDR3, is DSGVTQTPKHLITATGQRVTLRCSPRSGDLSVYWYQQSLDQGLQFLIQYYNGEERAKGNILERFSAQQFPDLHSELNLSSLELGDSALYFCASSVSSGRTDTQYFGPGTRLTVL.

This chain connects TRBV6-1 to TRBJ1-6; 10 bases fit TRBD1. Germline assignment: CDR1 MNHNS and CDR2 SASEGT. J gave up 10 bases and V 7 bases, and 10 bases lay outside the gene matches. The CDR3 runs 15 residues. CDR3 DNA sequence: TGTGCCAGCAACCGGGACAGGGGAGGATTATCACCCCTCCACTTT. The encoded protein is CASNRDRGGLSPLHF.

The V and J genes are TRBV18 and TRBJ1-1, with TRBD1 matching 7 bases. Germline CDR1 is KGHSH and CDR2 is LQKENI. The CDR3 covers 15 residues. The V segment lost 3 bases and the J segment 1 base; nucleotides outside the gene matches: 5. The CDR3 protein is CASSPTTGWNTEAFF. CDR3 DNA: TGTGCCAGCTCACCTACGACAGGGTGGAACACTGAAGCTTTCTTT.

This clone is a singleton in its sample. The V call is TRBV18, the J call TRBJ2-7; 11 bases align to TRBD2. Germline V lookup: CDR1 KGHSH, CDR2 LQKENI. The V and J ends lost 4 bases and 1 base, in that order; junction bases with no gene match: 0. CDR3 length equals 14 residues. The CDR3 reads CASSRTSGSYEQYF. The CDR3 DNA is TGTGCCAGCTCACGGACTAGCGGGTCCTACGAGCAGTACTTC.

The chain employs TRBV19 and TRBJ1-2; possibly TRBD1 for D (5 bases). The CDR3 runs 13 residues. V was shortened by 6 bases and J by 0 bases, with 8 bases between the two germline ends. Germline V CDR1 and CDR2: LNHDA, SQIVND (reference sequence). The CDR3 region is CASRETANYGYTF. The CDR3 region has the DNA TGTGCCAGTAGGGAGACAGCTAACTATGGCTACACCTTC.

This chain uses TRBV9 with TRBJ2-7; D possibly corresponds to TRBD2 (6 bases). There are 14 residues in the CDR3. Germline assignment: CDR1 SGDLS and CDR2 YYNGEE. Trimming pared 3 bases from V and 7 bases from J, leaving 17 bases between. DNA for the CDR3: TGTGCCAGCAGCGGGGGACTCTTTAGAGGGGAGCAGTACTTC. The encoded protein is CASSGGLFRGEQYF.

This rearrangement joins TRBV6-6 to TRBJ1-1; D ambiguous. The CDR3 runs to 16 residues. Trimming stripped 6 bases from V and 0 bases from J, with 17 bases between. Per the germline V gene, CDR1 is MNHNY and CDR2 is SVGAGI (reference sequence). CDR3 nucleotides: TGTGCCAGCAGCCCCCACACTGGGCATCTGAACACTGAAGCTTTCTTT. This translates into CASSPHTGHLNTEAFF.